One sample yielded the 16 T cell receptor beta chains listed below, sequenced in a study of cytomegalovirus exposure and HLA in healthy donors. The PCR used 60 Vbeta and 13 Jbeta primers. The protocol was immunoSEQ multiplex PCR, while the TCRdb copy is restricted to in-frame clones and leaves out a portion. The table records tens of thousands of clones, roughly 74% of them present only once. The specimen was PBMCs. The receptors here all came from a woman between 45 and 65 years old in good health and CMV-seropositive.

The chain joins TRBV6-5 to TRBJ2-7; D may be TRBD2 (5 bases). CDR3 size: 14 residues. The V end was cut by 7 bases, the J end by 3 bases, with 16 bases between. Germline CDR1 and CDR2: MNHEY and SVGAGI. CDR3 loop: CASKLGYTSYEQYF. For the CDR3, the DNA is TGTGCCAGCAAATTGGGCTATACTAGCTACGAGCAGTACTTC.

This rearrangement joins TRBV6-5 to TRBJ1-2; TRBD1 agrees at 7 bases. CDR3 length: 15 residues. The ends lost 2 bases at V and 3 bases at J; junction bases unmatched: 6. CDR1 is MNHEY and CDR2 is SVGAGI in the germline V gene. The CDR3 region is CASSYLDRADYGYTF. CDR3 nucleotide sequence: TGTGCCAGCAGTTACCTAGACAGGGCGGACTATGGCTACACCTTC.

This clone appeared a few times. The rearrangement joins TRBV7-9 to TRBJ2-1; no definite D call. CDR3 length equals 14 residues. V lost 1 base, J lost 9 bases, and 13 bases lay in between. Germline CDR1 SEHNR, CDR2 FQNEAQ (reference sequence). CDR3 in amino acids: CASSLEGTRGEQFF. The CDR3 bases are TGTGCCAGCAGCTTAGAAGGAACCCGCGGTGAGCAGTTCTTC.

The V call is TRBV6-1, the J call TRBJ1-3; D is possibly TRBD1 (6 bases). The CDR3 is made up of 15 amino acids. V was shortened by 2 bases and J by 4 bases, with 12 bases between the two germline ends. Germline values: CDR1 MNHNS, CDR2 SASEGT. Here the CDR3 DNA reads TGTGCCAGCAGTGAAAGTACTGGACAGGGAAACACCATATATTTT. Translation: CASSESTGQGNTIYF.

A few counts support this clone. The V and J genes are TRBV6-1 and TRBJ1-2; D is perhaps TRBD1 (6 bases). Trimming left V 4 bases short and J 5 bases short, with 8 bases between. The CDR3 has 12 amino acids. The germline V gene encodes CDR1 MNHNS and CDR2 SASEGT. CDR3 region: CASSGQGYGYTF. Written as DNA, the CDR3 is TGTGCCAGCAGTGGTCAGGGGTATGGCTACACCTTC.

CDR3 sequence reads: CASSPQRDRYEQYF. DNA for the CDR3: TGTGCCAGCTCACCCCAGAGGGACAGGTATGAGCAGTACTTC. The V gene is TRBV18, the J gene TRBJ2-7; 8 positions match TRBD1. CDR1 and CDR2 (germline): KGHSH, LQKENI. V was pared by 3 bases and J by 7 bases, with 8 bases of the junction left unmatched. The CDR3 loop spans 14 amino acids.

V gene TRBV9 combines with J gene TRBJ2-1; TRBD2 agrees at 13 bases. This CDR3 has 17 residues. After removal of 3 bases from V and 3 bases from J, the junction contained 6 bases not matched to a gene. CDR1 and CDR2 from the germline V gene are SGDLS and YYNGEE. The CDR3 DNA reads as TGTGCCAGCAGCGACCGACTAGCGGGGGGTAACTACAATGAGCAGTTCTTC. This encodes CASSDRLAGGNYNEQFF.

The chain combines TRBV6-1 with TRBJ1-5; D uncertain. Trimming took off 5 bases at V and 2 bases at J, with 13 bases between the two ends. The CDR3 is made up of 15 amino acids. CDR1 MNHNS and CDR2 SASEGT come from the germline V gene. CDR3 nucleotides: TGTGCCAGCAGTATCGGGGTGTTGGGCAATCAGCCCCAGCATTTT. Translation: CASSIGVLGNQPQHF.

The sample holds a few counts of this clone. This chain uses TRBV4-1 with TRBJ2-7; 9 nucleotides match TRBD2. This CDR3 comprises 14 residues. Germline V gene lookup returns CDR1 MGHRA and CDR2 YSYEKL. V shed 4 bases, J shed 5 bases, and the junction held 6 bases outside the gene matches. Written as DNA, the CDR3 is TGCGCCAGCAGCCTTGGACTAGCGATTAACGAGCAGTACTTC. Protein product: CASSLGLAINEQYF.

The chain links TRBV30 to TRBJ1-1; D unresolved. Germline-derived CDR1 and CDR2 are GTSNPN and SVGIG (reference sequence). The CDR3 runs 14 residues. Trimming pared 2 bases from V and 3 bases from J, leaving 13 bases between. DNA for the CDR3: TGTGCCTGGAGTATCAGCGGCTATTACACTGAAGCTTTCTTT. This sequence encodes CAWSISGYYTEAFF.

This sequence joins TRBV7-8 and TRBJ2-7, with D perhaps TRBD1 (6 bases). The germline CDR1 and CDR2 sequences are SGHVS and FQNEAQ. The ends were cut back, 1 base at V and 3 bases at J, with 19 bases in the middle. The CDR3 is made up of 17 amino acids. DNA of the CDR3: TGTGCCAGCAGCTTAGGGGGTGGAGCAGGGGCATACTACGAGCAGTACTTC. This codes for CASSLGGGAGAYYEQYF.

The rearrangement joins TRBV11-2 to TRBJ2-2, with 9 bases matching TRBD2. The germline CDR1 and CDR2 sequences are SGHAT and FQNNGV. The CDR3 spans 15 residues. The junction had 4 bases not matched to a gene; V was cut back by 3 bases and J by 5 bases. As DNA, the CDR3 is TGTGCCAGCAGCTTTAGCGGGAGTGGGACCGGGGAGCTGTTTTTT. Its translation: CASSFSGSGTGELFF.

The chain combines TRBV6-1 with TRBJ1-6; D might be TRBD1 (6 bases). The CDR3 is 15 residues long. Trimming took off 4 bases at V and 5 bases at J, with 12 bases between the two ends. CDR1 is MNHNS and CDR2 is SASEGT in the germline V gene. The CDR3 sequence is CASSARQADNSPLHF. For the CDR3, the DNA is TGTGCCAGCAGTGCTCGACAGGCTGATAATTCACCCCTCCACTTT.

CDR3 region: CASSPQGTNYGYTF. The CDR3 DNA is TGTGCCAGCAGTCCTCAGGGGACTAACTATGGCTACACCTTC. The chain uses TRBV2 and TRBJ1-2, with D possibly being TRBD1 (6 bases). CDR3 length: 14 amino acids. Germline-derived CDR1 and CDR2 are SNHLY and FYNNEI. The V end was cut by 5 bases, the J end by 0 bases, with 10 bases between. The variable domain in full, completed from reference TRBV2 and TRBJ1-2, reads EPEVTQTPSHQVTQMGQEVILRCVPISNHLYFYWYRQILGQKVEFLVSFYNNEISEKSEIFDDQFSVERPDGSNFTLKIRSTKLEDSAMYFCASSPQGTNYGYTFGSGTRLTVV.

The DNA for the CDR3 is TGTGCCAGCAGCTTCGGGGGGGAGGGTAACTATGGCTACACCTTC. Protein: CASSFGGEGNYGYTF. The chain has TRBV7-8 and TRBJ1-2, with a weak D call TRBD1 (5 bases). Trimming removed 3 bases from V and 1 base from J, with 12 bases in between. This CDR3 spans 15 amino acids. The germline CDR1 and CDR2 sequences are SGHVS and FQNEAQ.

This clone came up a few times. The chain joins TRBV7-9 to TRBJ2-1, with a weak D call TRBD2 (5 bases). With 3 bases removed from V and 8 bases from J, the gap between germline ends came to 14 bases. The CDR3 has 14 residues. Germline loops: CDR1 SEHNR, CDR2 FQNEAQ (reference sequence). In DNA, the CDR3 is TGTGCCAGCAGCTTGGTTAGCGACCTCGATGAGCAGTTCTTC. It is translated as CASSLVSDLDEQFF.